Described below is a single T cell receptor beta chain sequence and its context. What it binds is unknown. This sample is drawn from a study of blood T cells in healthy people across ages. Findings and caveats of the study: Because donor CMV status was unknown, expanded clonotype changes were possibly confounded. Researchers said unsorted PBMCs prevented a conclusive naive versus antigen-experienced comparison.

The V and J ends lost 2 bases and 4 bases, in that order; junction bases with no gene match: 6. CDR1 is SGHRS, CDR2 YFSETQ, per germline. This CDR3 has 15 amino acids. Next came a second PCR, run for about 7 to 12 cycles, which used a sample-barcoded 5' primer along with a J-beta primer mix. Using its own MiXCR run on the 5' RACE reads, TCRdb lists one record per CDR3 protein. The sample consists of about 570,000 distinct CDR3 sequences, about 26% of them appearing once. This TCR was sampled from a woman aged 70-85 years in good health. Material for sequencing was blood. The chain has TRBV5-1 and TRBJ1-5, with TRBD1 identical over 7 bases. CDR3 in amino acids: CASSLETGINQPQHF. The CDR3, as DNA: TGCGCCAGCAGCTTAGAGACAGGGATAAATCAGCCCCAGCATTTT. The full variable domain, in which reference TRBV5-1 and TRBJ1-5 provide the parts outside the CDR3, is KAGVTQTPRYLIKTRGQQVTLSCSPISGHRSVSWYQQTPGQGLQFLFEYFSETQRNKGNFPGRFSGRQFSNSRSEMNVSTLELGDSALYLCASSLETGINQPQHFGDGTRLSIL.